The 16 T cell receptor beta chains listed next were all sequenced from one sample in a study of T-cell reconstitution after alpha-beta-depleted transplantation in children. Preparation of the TCRbeta library involved a method that used unique molecular identifiers. Each CDR3 protein is one row after TCRdb ran MiXCR on the PCR reads. The table records about 640,000 distinct CDR3 sequences, roughly 17% of them present only once. This specimen consisted of PBMCs from the stem cell graft donor, obtained from the stem cell graft. The receptors stem from a human donor who donated a stem cell graft to a child with acute myeloid leukemia.

Comments on this clonotype: This clone may be a read error of a much larger clone one base away. The J gene is TRBJ2-7, the V gene TRBV11-2; D is unresolved. Trimming stripped 2 bases from V and 3 bases from J, with 5 bases between. The germline CDR1 and CDR2 sequences are SGHAT and FQNNGV. The CDR3 has 12 amino acids. CDR3 region: CASSLFVYEQYV. The CDR3 DNA sequence: TGTGCCAGCAGCTTATTCGTCTACGAGCAGTACGTC.

This clonotype was counted ten times or more. The chain carries TRBV5-1 and TRBJ1-1, with D unclear. The V end lost 0 bases, the J end lost 4 bases, and 16 bases lay between the germline ends. The V gene's germline CDR1 is SGHRS and CDR2 YFSETQ. CDR3 length: 16 residues. CDR3 DNA sequence: TGCGCCAGCAGCTTGGAGGTCTCCCTTTCCTCCACTGAAGCTTTCTTT. Protein sequence: CASSLEVSLSSTEAFF.

This clonotype was recorded a few times. The rearrangement uses TRBV20-1 and TRBJ2-3, with 10 bases that match TRBD2. Germline CDR1 is DFQATT and CDR2 is SNEGSKA (reference sequence). V lost 1 base and J lost 2; bases outside the gene matches: 6. This CDR3 has 16 residues. The CDR3 DNA reads as TGCAGTGCTAGAGCTAGAGCGGGGGGGCCCACAGATACGCAGTATTTT. This encodes CSARARAGGPTDTQYF.

This clonotype has only a few counts. The genes are TRBV5-4 and TRBJ2-5; the match to TRBD1 covers 10 bases. V lost 4 bases, J lost 5 bases, and 5 bases stayed unmatched. Germline loops: CDR1 SGHNT, CDR2 YYREEE (reference sequence). The length of the CDR3 is 14 residues. As DNA, the CDR3 is TGTGCCAGCAGCGGAGACAGGGGGCCTGAGACCCAGTACTTC. Translated: CASSGDRGPETQYF.

The chain uses TRBV6-2 or TRBV6-3 and TRBJ2-7, with D possibly TRBD2 on 6 matching bases. The CDR3 consists of 15 residues. V lost 7 bases and J lost 0, with 16 bases in between. Germline CDR1 and CDR2: MNHEY and SVGEGT. CDR3 in amino acids: CASKDAGGTSYEQYF. The DNA of the CDR3 is TGTGCCAGCAAGGATGCAGGCGGGACCTCCTACGAGCAGTACTTC.

This clonotype was observed many times. The chain joins TRBV12-3 or TRBV12-4 to TRBJ1-3; unclear D gene. The CDR3 is made up of 12 amino acids. Trimming left V 6 bases short and J 3 bases short, with 6 bases between. The CDR3 loop is CASRGGGNTIYF. The DNA for the CDR3 is TGTGCCAGCAGAGGAGGTGGAAACACCATATATTTT.

This clonotype was seen only a few times. The DNA for the CDR3 is TGTGCCACCAGCAGAGAGACTCCGGGACCGCTATATGGCTACACCTTC. As protein: CATSRETPGPLYGYTF. The V and J genes are TRBV15 and TRBJ1-2; TRBD1 is a possible D gene (5 bases). The V end lost 0 bases, the J end lost 5 bases, and 16 bases lay between the germline ends. There are 16 residues in the CDR3. CDR1 and CDR2 (germline): LNHNV, YYDKDF (reference sequence). The whole variable domain, filled in from reference TRBV15 and TRBJ1-2, reads DAMVIQNPRYQVTQFGKPVTLSCSQTLNHNVMYWYQQKSSQAPKLLFHYYDKDFNNEADTPDNFQSRRPNTSFCFLDIRSPGLGDTAMYLCATSRETPGPLYGYTFGSGTRLTVV.

V gene TRBV7-9 combines with J gene TRBJ2-3; D unresolved. This CDR3 is built from 12 residues. Germline CDR1 SEHNR, CDR2 FQNEAQ (reference sequence). Between the trimmed V and J ends, which lost 5 bases and 7 bases, there was a span of 10 bases. The CDR3 is CASSPRQNTQYF. The DNA of the CDR3 is TGTGCCAGCAGCCCTAGGCAGAATACGCAGTATTTT.

The chain couples TRBV20-1 to TRBJ2-1; 14 bases match TRBD2. Looked up from germline, CDR1 is DFQATT and CDR2 is SNEGSKA (reference sequence). The junction had 11 bases not matched to a gene; V was cut back by 5 bases and J by 8 bases. The CDR3 consists of 16 residues. The CDR3 region is CSAPGTSGGPGDEQFF. The DNA for the CDR3 is TGCAGTGCTCCCGGGACTAGCGGGGGCCCGGGGGATGAGCAGTTCTTC.

V gene TRBV13 combines with J gene TRBJ1-1; D perhaps matches TRBD1 (5 bases). Trimming removed 8 bases from V and 1 base from J, with 17 bases in between. CDR1 and CDR2 from the germline V gene are PRHDT and FYEKMQ (reference sequence). CDR3 length: 15 residues. CDR3 sequence reads: CASCSAGVTNTEAFF. For the CDR3, the DNA is TGTGCCAGCTGCTCTGCGGGGGTTACGAACACTGAAGCTTTCTTT.

This clonotype has only a few counts. Written as DNA, the CDR3 is TGTGCCAGCAGCTTATATCTAACCGGACCCACAGATACGCAGTATTTT. Amino acid sequence: CASSLYLTGPTDTQYF. The gene calls are TRBV11-2 and TRBJ2-3; D not certain. The length of the CDR3 is 16 residues. From germline, CDR1 is SGHAT and CDR2 FQNNGV. V was cut by 2 bases and J by 2 bases, with 14 bases left in between.

This clonotype was counted at least ten times. The chain couples TRBV12-3 or TRBV12-4 to TRBJ1-2; D not resolved. Trimming stripped 3 bases from V and 2 bases from J, with 19 bases between. This CDR3 is 17 amino acids long. The CDR3 is CASSLAWEGFRNYGYTF. As DNA, the CDR3 is TGTGCCAGCAGTTTGGCATGGGAGGGCTTTCGAAACTATGGCTACACCTTC.

This clonotype was seen more than once but under ten times. The V gene is TRBV29-1, the J gene TRBJ2-5, with TRBD2 identical over 7 bases. Germline V gene lookup returns CDR1 SQVTM and CDR2 ANQGSEA. The V gene end was trimmed by 7 bases and the J gene end by 3 bases; junction bases not matched to a gene: 8. CDR3 length equals 13 residues. The CDR3 loop reads CSAEGLAEETQYF. CDR3 coding DNA: TGCAGCGCCGAGGGGCTAGCGGAAGAGACCCAGTACTTC.

J is TRBJ2-2 and V is TRBV12-3 or TRBV12-4; 10 nucleotides align to TRBD1. V lost 6 bases to trimming and J lost 2 bases; unmatched junction nucleotides: 6. The CDR3 has 16 residues. CDR3 DNA sequence: TGTGCCAGCAGCCTAAGGGACAGGGGAAACACCGGGGAGCTGTTTTTT. Its translation is CASSLRDRGNTGELFF.

This clonotype was observed at least ten times. In DNA, the CDR3 is TGCAGCGTTGGTAGGGGAAACACCGGGGAGCTGTTTTTT. It yields the protein CSVGRGNTGELFF. The chain employs TRBV29-1 and TRBJ2-2, with a weak D call TRBD1 (5 bases). The V and J ends lost 4 bases and 2 bases respectively, with 8 bases between them. The germline CDR1 and CDR2 sequences are SQVTM and ANQGSEA. There are 13 residues in the CDR3.

The sample holds a few counts of this clonotype. The chain couples TRBV7-3 to TRBJ1-1, with D perhaps matching TRBD1 (5 bases). This CDR3 spans 14 amino acids. V shed 1 base and J shed 4 bases, with 10 bases lying between them. From germline, CDR1 is SGHTA and CDR2 FQGTGA. CDR3 sequence reads: CASSLNQGSTEAFF. CDR3 DNA: TGTGCCAGCAGCTTAAACCAGGGATCCACTGAAGCTTTCTTT.